The clone carrying this TCR beta chain was seen a handful of times. This sample was taken from a study of blood T cells in healthy people across ages. A sample-barcoded 5' primer and a J-beta primer mix were used in a second PCR of roughly 7 to 12 cycles. TCRdb passed the 5' RACE reads through MiXCR, listing each CDR3 protein once. The table records about a million distinct CDR3 sequences, about 53% of them present only once. V was clipped by 7 bases and J by 5 bases; unmatched bases: 9. The CDR3 is 14 residues long. CDR1 and CDR2 from the germline V gene are MNHEY and SVGEGT. Sample: blood. The chain is built from TRBV6-2 or TRBV6-3 and TRBJ2-7, with 9 nucleotides matching TRBD2. This sequence originates from an older woman in good health. CDR3 nucleotide sequence: TGTGCCAGCACGGGGAGTAGCGGGAGCCACGAGCAGTACTTC. Translating gives CASTGSSGSHEQYF.